These T cell receptor beta chains were read from a single sample in a study of CD8 T cells in ankylosing spondylitis. TCRdb itself ran the 5' RACE reads through MiXCR, one entry per CDR3 protein. The data contain around 120,000 distinct CDR3 sequences, 20% to 30% of them singletons. The specimen sequenced was synovial fluid, either unsorted or a sorted T cell fraction (not recorded which). These receptors came from a male donor with ankylosing spondylitis. The CDR3 runs from the conserved cysteine through the conserved F or W.

v_call	j_call	cdr3_aa
TRBV5-1	TRBJ2-2	CASSLSGSRNTGELFF
TRBV6-5	TRBJ2-1	CASSYGRGNNEQFF
TRBV7-6	TRBJ2-5	CANSLGASAETQYF
TRBV20-1	TRBJ2-1	CSAPLLRERNEQFF
TRBV3-1	TRBJ2-7	CASSHGLAGTYEQYF
TRBV27	TRBJ1-1	CASSSRTLGNTEAFF
TRBV6-2/TRBV6-3	TRBJ2-7	CASRQVFNEQYF
TRBV2	TRBJ1-5	CASSGRDGNQPQHF
TRBV20-1	TRBJ1-2	CSAHLYGYTF
TRBV11-2	TRBJ2-1	CASSQPGLAGSTGFYNEQFF
TRBV9	TRBJ2-1	CASSAGTLAGSYNEQFF
TRBV6-5	TRBJ2-6	CASSYFTSRGSGANVLTF
TRBV20-1	TRBJ2-3	CSAERVGTDTQYF
TRBV7-9	TRBJ1-1	CASSLEGRSTEAFF
TRBV7-2	TRBJ1-6	CASSPSGNSPLHF
TRBV20-1	TRBJ1-1	CSARIGAEAFF
TRBV7-9	TRBJ1-2	CASSWVGGNGYTF
TRBV2	TRBJ2-5	CASRQGRDGETQYF
TRBV24-1	TRBJ2-2	CATSGPIGELFF
TRBV20-1	TRBJ2-3	CSARDLAGSRDTQYF
TRBV12-3/TRBV12-4	TRBJ1-2	CASSPMDSYGYTF
TRBV29-1	TRBJ1-1	CSVVRDPGVTEAFF
TRBV5-1	TRBJ2-3	CASSLAKSTDTQYF
TRBV28	TRBJ2-3	CASRGSSPGGTDTQYF
TRBV6-2/TRBV6-3	TRBJ1-1	CASSYSGHQGTEAFF
TRBV11-2	TRBJ2-2	CASTRRGVETGELFF
TRBV18	TRBJ2-2	CASSFSNTGELFF
TRBV4-2	TRBJ2-2	CASSPLQGGGELFF
TRBV4-1	TRBJ2-6	CASSSQPGLLSGANVLTF
TRBV6-1	TRBJ2-4	CASSPGGARPYNIQYF
TRBV5-1	TRBJ2-1	CASSFPGTGNPNEQFF
TRBV7-9	TRBJ2-4	CASSLALTDWPKNIQYF
TRBV3-1	TRBJ1-1	CASSPLQRNTEAFF
TRBV5-1	TRBJ2-7	CASSMTTSYEQYF
TRBV5-1	TRBJ2-5	CASSPGTSGLETQYF
TRBV5-6	TRBJ2-1	CASSADLGGSEQFF
TRBV7-9	TRBJ2-7	CASVSGSYEQYF
TRBV11-2	TRBJ2-5	CASSLGLRRGLGETQYF
TRBV7-9	TRBJ1-5	CASSLYSGRRGNQPQHF
TRBV18	TRBJ2-3	CASSPPAGQRRSTDTQYF
TRBV2	TRBJ1-1	CASSDRGLTNTEAFF
TRBV10-1	TRBJ1-2	CASSDHGTGRAGGYTF
TRBV3-1	TRBJ2-1	CASSLSGRARNEQFF
TRBV29-1	TRBJ1-3	CSVEVQGTGNTIYF
TRBV2	TRBJ2-4	CASRPGAKNIQYF
TRBV13	TRBJ2-3	CASSPEFGGSEGTDTQYF